This T cell receptor beta chain was captured in a study of T cells in tuberculosis. Study observations and caveats: Smaller alpha distances in active tuberculosis partly reflected shorter CDR3-alpha lengths. Smaller distances to GMM-specific TCRs suggested their expansion in active tuberculosis.

Time point here: new active TB diagnosis, blood taken before or within 7 days of starting treatment. Libraries were prepared by immunoSEQ multiplex PCR; TCRdb keeps only in-frame clonotypes and omits some of them. The sample has 22,000 or so clones; roughly 88% are singletons. Worth noting for this clone: Its antigen is undetermined.

The sample was PBMCs, taken at tuberculosis diagnosis. The receptor comes from an adult with tuberculosis.

Here the CDR3 DNA reads TGTGCCAGCAGTGTTTCTAGTTTCACAGATACGCAGTATTTT. It translates to CASSVSSFTDTQYF. V gene TRBV27 combines with J gene TRBJ2-3; D gene ambiguous. V shed 5 bases and J shed 2 bases, with 11 bases lying between them. Per the germline V gene, CDR1 is MNHEY and CDR2 is SMNVEV (reference sequence). The length of the CDR3 is 14 residues.